These 26 T cell receptor beta chains originate from one sample sequenced in a study of neurological immune-mediated disorders. TCRdb reprocessed the 5' RACE reads with MiXCR, giving one entry per CDR3 protein. The repertoire holds 100,000 to 150,000 distinct CDR3 sequences, with more than 2.5% as singletons. Sample: PBMCs. These receptors originate from a woman aged 25 to 45 with multiple sclerosis.

In this sample, this clonotype turned up many times. A clone one base away is much larger, so this may be a read error. The chain carries TRBV7-2 and TRBJ2-1; D is uncertain. CDR1 SGHTA and CDR2 FQGNSA come from the germline V gene. This CDR3 has 12 residues. Trimming removed 1 base at V and 4 bases at J, with 2 bases between. DNA for the CDR3: TGTGCCAGCAGCTTAGTTTACAATGAGCAGTTCTTC. This translates into CASSLVYNEQFF.

This clonotype was seen ten or more times. The genes are TRBV6-6 and TRBJ1-5; D remains ambiguous. Trimming left V 0 bases short and J 0 bases short, with 9 bases between. From germline, CDR1 is MNHNY and CDR2 SVGAGI (reference sequence). This CDR3 spans 16 amino acids. This CDR3 is CASSYSGRYSNQPQHF. The CDR3 DNA reads as TGTGCCAGCAGTTACTCGGGCAGATATAGCAATCAGCCCCAGCATTTT.

This clonotype came up many times. DNA for the CDR3: TGTGCCAGCAGCGGAGGACAGCTGCTGGAGACCCAGTACTTC. Residues: CASSGGQLLETQYF. The rearrangement links TRBV5-5 to TRBJ2-5, with a weak D call TRBD1 (6 bases). V lost 4 bases to trimming and J lost 5 bases, with 15 bases between them. Germline loops: CDR1 SGHKS, CDR2 YYEKEE (reference sequence). This CDR3 region has 14 residues.

The sample holds many counts of this clonotype. CDR3 loop: CSASRTGLDTEAFF. DNA of the CDR3: TGCAGTGCTAGCAGGACAGGGTTGGACACTGAAGCTTTCTTT. The V and J genes are TRBV20-1 and TRBJ1-1, with 8 bases aligning to TRBD1. Germline loops: CDR1 DFQATT, CDR2 SNEGSKA (reference sequence). The CDR3 loop spans 14 amino acids. After removal of 3 bases from V and 3 bases from J, the junction contained 6 bases not matched to a gene.

This clonotype was detected ten times or more. The V call is TRBV7-2, the J call TRBJ2-3, with D unresolved. The CDR3 consists of 12 residues. The germline V gene encodes CDR1 SGHTA and CDR2 FQGNSA. V was trimmed by 5 bases and J by 6 bases, leaving 9 bases between them. In DNA form, the CDR3 reads TGTGCCAGCAGCCGATTACGTGATACGCAGTATTTT. It is translated as CASSRLRDTQYF. Full variable domain (missing parts from reference TRBV7-2 and TRBJ2-3): GAGVSQSPSNKVTEKGKDVELRCDPISGHTALYWYRQSLGQGLEFLIYFQGNSAPDKSGLPSDRFSAERTGGSVSTLTIQRTQQEDSAVYLCASSRLRDTQYFGPGTRLTVL.

This clonotype was observed many times. The chain combines TRBV13 with TRBJ2-1; perhaps TRBD2 as D (5 bases). The V end was cut by 3 bases, the J end by 11 bases, with 14 bases between. The CDR3 has 13 residues. CDR1 is PRHDT and CDR2 is FYEKMQ in the germline V gene (reference sequence). The CDR3 loop is CASSFRGVGKQFF. Here the CDR3 DNA reads TGTGCCAGCAGCTTCCGGGGTGTTGGGAAGCAGTTCTTC.

The chain uses TRBV20-1 and TRBJ2-1, with 8 bases fitting TRBD2. This CDR3 spans 14 amino acids. The germline V gene has CDR1 DFQATT and CDR2 SNEGSKA (reference sequence). DNA for the CDR3: TGCAGGGGAACGTCGGGGGGGCAATTCGATGAGCAGTTCTTC. This codes for CRGTSGGQFDEQFF.

The sample holds many counts of this clonotype. V usage is TRBV7-8 and J usage is TRBJ2-7, with D possibly called TRBD1 or TRBD2 (6 bases each). The germline V and J ends were trimmed by 1 base and 0 bases, with 19 bases remaining between them. From germline, CDR1 is SGHVS and CDR2 FQNEAQ. The CDR3 length is 18 residues. The CDR3 DNA reads as TGTGCCAGCAGCTTAGTGTCGGGGGCCTCTCCCCTCTCCTACGAGCAGTACTTC. Amino acids: CASSLVSGASPLSYEQYF.

There are many counts of this clonotype. The chain recombines TRBV30 with TRBJ2-5; 9 positions match TRBD1. The junction had 4 bases not matched to a gene; V was cut back by 3 bases and J by 5 bases. Germline assignment: CDR1 GTSNPN and CDR2 SVGIG (reference sequence). The CDR3 totals 13 residues. CDR3 sequence (DNA): TGTGCCTGGAGGGACAGGGGATGGGAGACCCAGTACTTC. Translated: CAWRDRGWETQYF.

This clonotype was picked up many times. The chain carries TRBV10-3 and TRBJ2-7; the D is unclear. V lost 5 bases and J 0 bases, leaving 8 bases between the germline ends. The germline gives CDR1 ENHRY, CDR2 SYGVKD. CDR3 size: 13 residues. The CDR3 sequence is CAISTGSSYEQYF. The CDR3 coding sequence is TGTGCCATCAGTACCGGGTCCTCCTACGAGCAGTACTTC.

The V and J genes are TRBV19 and TRBJ1-1; tentative D call: TRBD1 (5 bases). The CDR3 consists of 12 residues. Between the trimmed V and J ends, which lost 10 bases and 3 bases, there was a span of 12 bases. Per the germline V gene, CDR1 is LNHDA and CDR2 is SQIVND (reference sequence). CDR3: CATSQGYTEAFF. CDR3 sequence (DNA): TGTGCCACCAGTCAGGGATACACTGAAGCTTTCTTT.

This chain joins TRBV7-2 and TRBJ2-7, with D hard to call. This CDR3 comprises 13 residues. Germline V CDR1 and CDR2: SGHTA, FQGNSA. The germline V and J ends were trimmed by 8 bases and 3 bases, with 14 bases remaining between them. The CDR3 bases are TGTGCCAGCGCCCCCCGTGGATTCTACGAGCAGTACTTC. Its translation is CASAPRGFYEQYF. Together with reference TRBV7-2 and TRBJ2-7, the CDR3 gives the full variable domain: GAGVSQSPSNKVTEKGKDVELRCDPISGHTALYWYRQSLGQGLEFLIYFQGNSAPDKSGLPSDRFSAERTGGSVSTLTIQRTQQEDSAVYLCASAPRGFYEQYFGPGTRLTVT.

This clonotype was seen at least ten times. The V gene is TRBV20-1, the J gene TRBJ1-2; possible D gene TRBD1, 6 bases. Germline V CDR1 and CDR2: DFQATT, SNEGSKA (reference sequence). This CDR3 comprises 14 residues. The V end lost 4 bases, the J end lost 7 bases, and 19 bases lay between the germline ends. The CDR3 reads CSAITRGRPGGYTF. As DNA, the CDR3 is TGCAGTGCTATAACCAGGGGCCGCCCGGGTGGCTACACCTTC.

This clonotype was seen ten or more times. The chain links TRBV7-6 to TRBJ1-1; D gene uncertain. V was pared by 4 bases and J by 7 bases, with 13 bases between. Germline V gives CDR1 SGHVS, CDR2 FNYEAQ. This CDR3 is 13 amino acids long. The CDR3 nucleotides read TGTGCCAGCAGCTCGAGCCAGACCTTTGAAGCTTTCTTT. Translating it yields CASSSSQTFEAFF.

The sample holds many counts of this clonotype. V usage is TRBV6-5 and J usage is TRBJ2-7; tentatively, D is TRBD2 (5 bases). Germline lookup yields CDR1 MNHEY and CDR2 SVGAGI. The CDR3 spans 13 residues. With 2 bases removed from V and 5 bases from J, the gap between germline ends came to 10 bases. The CDR3 region is CASSYRVGDEQYF. As DNA, the CDR3 is TGTGCCAGCAGTTACCGGGTGGGAGACGAGCAGTACTTC.

This clonotype was detected many times. This sequence joins TRBV15 and TRBJ1-2; unclear D gene. The V end lost 2 bases, the J end lost 7 bases, and 8 bases lay between the germline ends. Germline assignment: CDR1 LNHNV and CDR2 YYDKDF (reference sequence). There are 12 residues in the CDR3. CDR3 protein: CATSRPPGGYTF. DNA for the CDR3: TGTGCCACCAGCAGACCCCCCGGTGGCTACACCTTC.

This clonotype was found many times. The chain uses TRBV20-1 and TRBJ1-2; tentatively, D is TRBD1 (5 bases). CDR1 DFQATT and CDR2 SNEGSKA come from the germline V gene (reference sequence). The CDR3 runs to 12 residues. Deletions cut 3 bases from V and 8 bases from J, with 13 bases between. As DNA, the CDR3 is TGCAGTGCTAGTGGGCGGGACGGAGGCTACACCTTC. The encoded protein is CSASGRDGGYTF.

This clonotype was seen many times. J is TRBJ2-5 and V is TRBV7-9, with D maybe TRBD1 (6 bases). Per germline, CDR1 SEHNR and CDR2 FQNEAQ (reference sequence). This CDR3 comprises 14 residues. Trimming shortened V by 2 bases and J by 4 bases, and 11 bases separated the two germline ends. The CDR3 DNA reads TGTGCCAGCAGCTTAACAGGGATAGGAGAGACCCAGTACTTC. It specifies CASSLTGIGETQYF.

This clonotype was observed at least ten times. This chain connects TRBV12-3 or TRBV12-4 to TRBJ2-2; 8 positions agree with TRBD1. The CDR3 consists of 15 residues. The trim removed 8 bases at V and 7 bases at J, leaving 12 bases unmatched. In DNA, the CDR3 is TGTGCCAGCTACGTCTCCAGGGGGCTGAGCGGGGAGCTGTTTTTT. This translates into CASYVSRGLSGELFF.

This clonotype was detected ten times or more. The chain combines TRBV11-2 with TRBJ2-7; D remains ambiguous. V was clipped by 5 bases and J by 3 bases, with 5 bases between them. The CDR3 has 11 amino acids. Looked up from germline, CDR1 is SGHAT and CDR2 is FQNNGV. CDR3: CASSRYYEQYF. DNA of the CDR3: TGTGCCAGCAGCCGCTACTACGAGCAGTACTTC.

This clonotype appeared many times. The gene calls are TRBV20-1 and TRBJ2-5, with 8 bases identical to TRBD1. CDR1 and CDR2 from the germline V gene are DFQATT and SNEGSKA (reference sequence). The junction had 6 bases not matched to a gene; V was cut back by 6 bases and J by 0 bases. The CDR3 has 14 residues. CDR3 loop: CSAPQGVYQETQYF. The CDR3 DNA is TGCAGTGCGCCACAGGGGGTATACCAAGAGACCCAGTACTTC.

On this clonotype: This may stem from a read error, because a much larger clone lies one nucleotide away. For the CDR3, the DNA is TGCAGTGCTCACGGGACTAGTACCGGGGAGCTGTTTTTT. It translates to CSAHGTSTGELFF. The gene calls are TRBV20-1 and TRBJ2-2; 8 bases line up with TRBD2. CDR1 and CDR2 from the germline V gene are DFQATT and SNEGSKA (reference sequence). This CDR3 is built from 13 residues. After removal of 5 bases from V and 5 bases from J, the junction contained 4 bases not matched to a gene.

The table lists this clonotype with many counts. The chain links TRBV3-1 to TRBJ2-1; 7 positions agree with TRBD2. After removal of 0 bases from V and 13 bases from J, the junction contained 6 bases not matched to a gene. This CDR3 spans 13 amino acids. CDR1 is LGHDT and CDR2 is YNNKEL in the germline V gene (reference sequence). The CDR3 loop is CASSQDPRTSQFF. DNA of the CDR3: TGTGCCAGCAGCCAAGATCCCAGGACTAGTCAGTTCTTC.

This clonotype has at least ten counts. The chain is built from TRBV6-5 and TRBJ1-2; 7 nucleotides agree with TRBD1. Trimming cost V 1 base and J 6 bases; bases outside gene matches: 11. The CDR3 is 16 amino acids. Germline CDR1 is MNHEY and CDR2 is SVGAGI. CDR3 residues: CASSYFLGETGNGYTF. For the CDR3, the DNA is TGTGCCAGCAGTTACTTCCTTGGCGAGACAGGGAATGGCTACACCTTC.

This clonotype was seen ten or more times. V and J are TRBV7-2 and TRBJ2-1; maybe TRBD1 (6 bases). Germline V gene data show CDR1 as SGHTA and CDR2 as FQGNSA. V was pared by 5 bases and J by 9 bases, with 23 bases between. The CDR3 spans 16 residues. CDR3 in amino acids: CASSLTSGTQAIEQFF. CDR3 DNA sequence: TGTGCCAGCAGCCTAACCTCCGGGACACAGGCAATTGAGCAGTTCTTC.

Notes on this clonotype: No DNA is shown, since the ends of the CDR3 on it are uncertain; the CDR3 is the one TCRdb lists. CDR3 protein: CASSFYICSASRSRETEAFF. The J gene is TRBJ1-1, the V gene TRBV11-2. Germline V gene data show CDR1 as SGHAT and CDR2 as FQNNGV. Including both end residues, the CDR3 is 20 amino acids long.